These T cell receptor beta chains were read from a single sample in a study of CD8+ T cells in alopecia areata. Repertoires were generated with immunoSEQ multiplex PCR, while TCRdb's copy carries only in-frame clones and drops some. Of 90,000 to 150,000 clones listed, 50% to 75% are singletons. The specimen comprised CD8+ T cells sorted from blood, sampled at week 4, from a patient treated with tofacitinib. The source is a human donor with alopecia areata. Each CDR3 is given with its conserved first and last residue. The D gene is left open where the match is weak. Clone size appears in some rows only: once, few, many, or a class for an expanded clone.

TRBJ2-7,.,TRBV27,.,TGTGCCAGCAGTTTACTCGACCTGAGGCACGAGCAGTACTTC,CASSLLDLRHEQYF
TRBJ2-2,.,TRBV27,.,TGTGCCAGCAGTTTAAGGGTGGGACTGAACACCGGGGAGCTGTTTTTT,CASSLRVGLNTGELFF
TRBJ1-5,.,TRBV7-8,TRBD1,TGTGCCAGCAGTTACTACTCAGCAGGGGGACAGCCCCAGCATTTT,CASSYYSAGGQPQHF
TRBJ2-1,.,TRBV29-1,.,TGCAGCGTTGAAGGGGAACTCAGCGAGCAGTTCTTC,CSVEGELSEQFF
TRBJ1-1,.,TRBV5-1,TRBD1,TGCGCCAGCAGCCCAGGGACAGCGATCGAAGCTTTCTTT,CASSPGTAIEAFF
TRBJ1-2,few,TRBV29-1,.,TGCAGCGTTGAAAGGGCCAGGGCCTATGGCTACACCTTC,CSVERARAYGYTF
TRBJ2-7,.,TRBV30,.,TGTGCCTGGAGTGTACTCCGGTCCTACGAGCAGTACTTC,CAWSVLRSYEQYF
TRBJ1-2,once,TRBV25-1,.,TGTGCCAGCAGTGAGGGTGTGTTCACCTTC,CASSEGVFTF
TRBJ1-5,.,TRBV23-1,.,TGCGCCAGCCCTTTAAAGAGAGAAACGGCTCAGCCCCAGCATTTT,CASPLKRETAQPQHF
TRBJ1-2,.,TRBV10-3,TRBD1,TGTGCCATCAGCCCCAAGACAGGGGAAGGGCATGGCTACACCTTC,CAISPKTGEGHGYTF
TRBJ1-1,.,TRBV7-8,TRBD1,TGTGCCAGCAGCTTAAGAACAGGGGGCGCCGAAGCTTTCTTT,CASSLRTGGAEAFF
TRBJ2-6,.,TRBV30,.,TGTGCCTGGAGTAGGGAGGCAGGGGCCAACGTCCTGACTTTC,CAWSREAGANVLTF
TRBJ2-5,.,TRBV29-1,.,TGCAGCGTTCAAGGGGGGTGGGCCCAGTACTTC,CSVQGGWAQYF
TRBJ1-3,once,TRBV29-1,.,TGCAGCGTTGAAGATCTTATAGGGACCGACCGACACTCTGGAAACACCATATATTTT,CSVEDLIGTDRHSGNTIYF
TRBJ2-3,once,TRBV30,TRBD1,TGTGCCTGGAGTAGGGTAGGGGGCCTCGTCGATACGCAGTATTTT,CAWSRVGGLVDTQYF
TRBJ2-5,.,TRBV14,.,TGTGCCAGCAGCCAAGATACAAGAGAAGAGACCCAGTACTTC,CASSQDTREETQYF
TRBJ1-2,.,TRBV29-1,TRBD1,TGCAGCGTTGGAAAAAGCTGGGACAGGTCATATGGCTACACCTTC,CSVGKSWDRSYGYTF
TRBJ2-7,.,TRBV5-6,.,TGTGCCAGCAGCTTGGGGTATAGAGTCTACGAGCAGTACTTC,CASSLGYRVYEQYF
TRBJ1-2,.,TRBV7-2,.,TGTGCCAGCAGCTTAGCTCTCCAGGGGTTTACCTTC,CASSLALQGFTF
TRBJ2-7,.,TRBV29-1,.,TGCAGCGCGGTTGGGGCCTACGAGCAGTACTTC,CSAVGAYEQYF
TRBJ2-1,.,TRBV7-9,.,TGTGCTAACGGGGAGTCCTACAATGAGCAGTTCTTC,CANGESYNEQFF
TRBJ2-5,.,TRBV13,.,TGTGCCAGCAGCTTCAACCTGGGCGGTGAAGAGACCCAGTACTTC,CASSFNLGGEETQYF
TRBJ1-2,few,TRBV15,.,TGTGCCACCAGCAGAGGACAAGAGAGATATGGCTACACCTTC,CATSRGQERYGYTF
TRBJ2-3,few,TRBV6-5,TRBD2,TGTGCCAGCAGTATGGGGGGGACCACAGATACGCAGTATTTT,CASSMGGTTDTQYF
TRBJ2-7,.,TRBV6-5,.,TGTGCCAGCAGTTACTCCTTTAGTGACGAGCAGTACTTC,CASSYSFSDEQYF
TRBJ1-1,once,TRBV7-9,.,TGTGCCAGCAGCTTCCCAGTTGAAGCTTTCTTT,CASSFPVEAFF
TRBJ1-2,.,TRBV25-1,.,TGTGCCAGCAGCGCTCCAAGGGGCTATGGCTACACCTTC,CASSAPRGYGYTF
TRBJ2-7,.,TRBV29-1,.,TGCAGCGTTGAGGGGGACGGGTCCTACGAGCAGTACTTC,CSVEGDGSYEQYF
TRBJ1-5,.,TRBV29-1,.,TGCAGCGTTGATGAGGGACCGAATCAGCCCCAGCATTTT,CSVDEGPNQPQHF
TRBJ1-5,once,TRBV6-5,TRBD1,TGTGCCAGCAGTTCTCAGGGGGGGACCAATCAGCCCCAGCATTTT,CASSSQGGTNQPQHF
TRBJ2-5,few,TRBV29-1,.,TGCAGCGGTGGCTTACCTCTAGAGACCCAGTACTTC,CSGGLPLETQYF
TRBJ2-3,few,TRBV27,TRBD2,TGTGCCAGCAGTTTGGGTCAGCGGGAGCAGTATTTT,CASSLGQREQYF
TRBJ1-2,few,TRBV25-1,.,TGTGCCAGCAGTGGAAAGGGAGGGTATGGCTACACCTTC,CASSGKGGYGYTF
TRBJ1-2,.,TRBV7-6,.,TGTGCCAGCAGCCCCGCTGAGGGCGGATACGGCTACACCTTC,CASSPAEGGYGYTF
TRBJ2-1,few,TRBV4-2,TRBD1,TGTGCCAGCAGCCAAGGCCGGGACAGATACAATGAGCAGTTCTTC,CASSQGRDRYNEQFF
TRBJ1-1,few,TRBV7-9,TRBD1,TGTGCCAGCAGCTCCCGGGACAGGGATCAAGCTTTCTTT,CASSSRDRDQAFF
TRBJ2-7,once,TRBV5-6,.,TGTGCCAGCAGCTTGGATAACAGTTACGAGCAGTACTTC,CASSLDNSYEQYF
TRBJ1-3,.,TRBV13,.,TGTGCCAGCAGCCCGGGGCCGTCCTCTGGAAACACCATATATTTT,CASSPGPSSGNTIYF
TRBJ1-2,.,TRBV29-1,.,TGCAGCGGCTACAGGGACATCTATGGCTACACCTTC,CSGYRDIYGYTF
TRBJ2-3,few,TRBV29-1,.,TGCAGCGCCGGAGGACAGACAGATACGCAGTATTTT,CSAGGQTDTQYF
TRBJ2-5,.,TRBV18,.,TGTGCCAGCTCACCACCCCAAGAGACCCAGTACTTC,CASSPPQETQYF
TRBJ2-1,.,TRBV6-4,TRBD1,TGTGCCAGCAGGAGATATAGGGACAGGCGGTACAATGAGCAGTTCTTC,CASRRYRDRRYNEQFF
TRBJ2-6,few,TRBV4-3,.,TGCGCCAGCAGCCAAGATCGGGGATCTGGGGCCAACGTCCTGACTTTC,CASSQDRGSGANVLTF
TRBJ2-1,few,TRBV14,.,TGTGCCAGCAGCCAAGATCGGTCAGTTTACACTGAGCAGTTCTTC,CASSQDRSVYTEQFF
TRBJ2-3,.,TRBV30,.,TGTGCCTGGAGTGTACATGGGGATACGCAGTATTTT,CAWSVHGDTQYF
TRBJ2-3,once,TRBV30,TRBD2,TGTGCCTGGAGTGTTGGCGGGGGTGGTACGCAGTATTTT,CAWSVGGGGTQYF
TRBJ1-2,.,TRBV30,.,TGTGCCTGGAACGAGGGCAGGGGCTACACCTTC,CAWNEGRGYTF
TRBJ2-7,.,TRBV2,.,TGTGCCAGCAGTGAGACCCGGGACTTACATGGCGAGCAGTACTTC,CASSETRDLHGEQYF
TRBJ1-2,.,TRBV27,.,TGTGCCAGCAGTTTAAAAGGATTTGATGGCTACACCTTC,CASSLKGFDGYTF
TRBJ2-3,once,TRBV5-1,.,TGCGCCAGCAGCTTGGGGGAAGGTTCGTCAGATACGCAGTATTTT,CASSLGEGSSDTQYF
TRBJ2-1,.,TRBV30,TRBD2,TGTGCCTGGACTAGCGGGGGGCCCGGGGATGAGCAGTTCTTC,CAWTSGGPGDEQFF
TRBJ1-2,.,TRBV5-1,.,TGCGCCAGCAAAGGTGCCTACTATGGCTACACCTTC,CASKGAYYGYTF
TRBJ1-1,.,TRBV30,.,TGTGCCTGGAGTGTACTGCCCGGTGCTGAAGCTTTCTTT,CAWSVLPGAEAFF
TRBJ2-7,.,TRBV6-1,.,TGTGCCAGCAGTGAAGCTAGCTTAATCTACGAGCAGTACTTC,CASSEASLIYEQYF